Listed here are 31 T cell receptor beta chains from one sample, sequenced in a study of OX40 agonist ivuxolimab in advanced cancers. Sequenced by immunoSEQ multiplex PCR; TCRdb stores in-frame clones only, minus some. The sample lists around 34,000 clones, about four fifths occurring once. The sample here was CD4+ or CD8+ T cells sorted from blood, taken in a trial of the OX40 agonist ivuxolimab. All receptors come from an adult with an advanced solid tumor such as melanoma, head and neck, liver or kidney cancer.

The rearrangement joins TRBV25-1 to TRBJ1-2; D gene unclear. The CDR3 contains 11 residues. The germline gives CDR1 MGHDK, CDR2 SYGVNS. Trimming took off 5 bases at V and 8 bases at J, with 9 bases between the two ends. The DNA of the CDR3 is TGTGCCAGCAGTCCTGGCTGGGGCTACACCTTC. Its translation: CASSPGWGYTF.

The chain links TRBV7-9 to TRBJ1-5; 9 bases are shared with TRBD1. Trimming took 5 bases from V and 9 from J; bases not matched to a gene: 11. The CDR3 has 15 residues. The germline gives CDR1 SEHNR, CDR2 FQNEAQ (reference sequence). The CDR3 DNA sequence: TGTGCCAGCAGCGACGGGACAGGGAGTATTGGGCCCCAGCATTTT. Translated: CASSDGTGSIGPQHF.

This clone was observed a single time. The CDR3 sequence is CASSPHPWNKNIQYF. The CDR3 DNA follows: TGTGCCAGCAGCCCACACCCGTGGAACAAAAACATTCAGTACTTC. The V and J genes are TRBV7-9 and TRBJ2-4; D remains ambiguous. The CDR3 is 15 amino acids. Trimming cost V 5 bases and J 3 bases, with 14 bases left between them. Germline CDR1 SEHNR, CDR2 FQNEAQ (reference sequence).

The chain recombines TRBV15 with TRBJ1-4; 7 bases are shared with TRBD1. Germline trimming cut 5 bases from V and 4 bases from J; bases unmatched to any gene: 7. There are 15 residues in the CDR3. Germline assignment: CDR1 LNHNV and CDR2 YYDKDF (reference sequence). For the CDR3, the DNA is TGTGCCACCAGCGGAACCGGGACAGTTAATGAAAAACTGTTTTTT. Translation: CATSGTGTVNEKLFF.

This chain connects TRBV5-1 to TRBJ1-2; no definite D call. The germline V gene encodes CDR1 SGHRS and CDR2 YFSETQ. This CDR3 has 13 residues. The V gene lost 0 bases and the J gene lost 6 bases, with 9 bases spanning the gap. The CDR3 region is CASSLEEGNGYTF. The CDR3 DNA reads TGCGCCAGCAGCTTGGAGGAGGGCAATGGCTACACCTTC.

The chain joins TRBV19 to TRBJ2-7, with 9 nucleotides matching TRBD1. CDR3 size: 14 residues. The germline V gene encodes CDR1 LNHDA and CDR2 SQIVND (reference sequence). V lost 7 bases and J lost 6; bases outside the gene matches: 10. The CDR3 bases are TGTGCCAGTAACTCCAGACAGGGGGTAGGCGAGCAGTACTTC. Translation gives CASNSRQGVGEQYF.

The V call is TRBV19, the J call TRBJ1-5; D gene ambiguous. CDR1 is LNHDA, CDR2 SQIVND, per germline (reference sequence). The CDR3 contains 16 residues. Trimming removed 5 bases from V and 0 bases from J, with 14 bases in between. The CDR3 DNA sequence: TGTGCCAGTAGTCTTTTCGGGTCAAATAGCAATCAGCCCCAGCATTTT. Translated, it gives CASSLFGSNSNQPQHF.

This clone was seen a few times. The rearrangement uses TRBV4-3 and TRBJ1-2; D gene uncertain. The CDR3 sequence is 16 residues long. CDR1 is LGHNA and CDR2 is YSLEER in the germline V gene. V shed 0 bases and J shed 1 base, with 12 bases lying between them. The CDR3 nucleotides read TGCGCCAGCAGCCAAGATAAGGCCAAAATTAACTATGGCTACACCTTC. This codes for CASSQDKAKINYGYTF.

The CDR3, as DNA: TGTGCCAGCAGTCTCCTGGGGGGGGATACGCAGTATTTT. Protein: CASSLLGGDTQYF. This chain connects TRBV27 to TRBJ2-3; the match to TRBD2 covers 7 bases. CDR1 MNHEY and CDR2 SMNVEV come from the germline V gene (reference sequence). This CDR3 has 13 residues. With 5 bases clipped from V and 6 bases from J, the junction kept 5 bases outside the gene matches.

The V gene is TRBV7-2, the J gene TRBJ1-1; TRBD1 aligns across 7 bases. Germline V lookup: CDR1 SGHTA, CDR2 FQGNSA. This CDR3 has 15 amino acids. V lost 1 base to trimming and J lost 8 bases; unmatched junction nucleotides: 10. CDR3 residues: CASSLDGRPDREAFF. The CDR3, as DNA: TGTGCCAGCAGCTTAGATGGGCGCCCGGACAGGGAAGCTTTCTTT. Looking up the rest from reference TRBV7-2 and TRBJ1-1 gives the full variable domain: GAGVSQSPSNKVTEKGKDVELRCDPISGHTALYWYRQSLGQGLEFLIYFQGNSAPDKSGLPSDRFSAERTGGSVSTLTIQRTQQEDSAVYLCASSLDGRPDREAFFGQGTRLTVV.

This clone came up once. The rearrangement joins TRBV6-5 to TRBJ2-1, with 7 positions matching TRBD1. Germline CDR1 MNHEY, CDR2 SVGAGI. The CDR3 spans 13 residues. The junction had 3 bases not matched to a gene; V was cut back by 5 bases and J by 5 bases. For the CDR3, the DNA is TGTGCCAGCAGTAGGGGACAGAACAATGAGCAGTTCTTC. Its translation is CASSRGQNNEQFF.

The rearrangement uses TRBV27 and TRBJ2-3; D gene unclear. The V end was cut by 6 bases, the J end by 0 bases, with 13 bases between. The CDR3 is 15 residues long. The germline V gene encodes CDR1 MNHEY and CDR2 SMNVEV (reference sequence). In nucleotides, the CDR3 is TGTGCCAGCAGCCCAGTTGGTCAGAGCACAGATACGCAGTATTTT. Translating gives CASSPVGQSTDTQYF.

The gene calls are TRBV6-5 and TRBJ2-3, with 10 nucleotides matching TRBD1. The ends lost 6 bases at V and 3 bases at J; junction bases unmatched: 6. Germline CDR1 and CDR2: MNHEY and SVGAGI. The CDR3 has 15 residues. CDR3 coding DNA: TGTGCCAGCAGGCGAAGACAGGGGGCAACAGATACGCAGTATTTT. As protein: CASRRRQGATDTQYF.

In DNA, the CDR3 is TGTGCCAGCAGCGTAGGGACTAGCGCCCACAATGAGCAGTTCTTC. Its translation: CASSVGTSAHNEQFF. The chain has TRBV9 and TRBJ2-1; 9 bases map to TRBD2. Trimming removed 0 bases from V and 5 bases from J; junction bases left unmatched: 3. The CDR3 extends over 15 amino acids. CDR1 is SGDLS and CDR2 is YYNGEE in the germline V gene.

The chain uses TRBV6-6 and TRBJ2-7, with TRBD1 matching over 9 bases. The germline CDR1 and CDR2 sequences are MNHNY and SVGAGI (reference sequence). V trimming: 5 bases; J trimming: 2 bases; junction bases outside the gene matches: 4. The CDR3 sequence is 14 residues long. For the CDR3, the DNA is TGTGCCAGCAGTACGGGACAGGGCACCTACGAGCAGTACTTC. Protein sequence: CASSTGQGTYEQYF.

This clone was counted only a few times. The CDR3 sequence: CASSLRQGYTEAFF. The CDR3 DNA reads TGCGCCAGCAGCTTGCGGCAGGGCTACACTGAAGCTTTCTTT. This chain uses TRBV5-1 with TRBJ1-1; TRBD1 is a possible D gene (5 bases). This CDR3 spans 14 amino acids. Per germline, CDR1 SGHRS and CDR2 YFSETQ. V lost 1 base, J lost 3 bases, and 10 bases lay in between.

The V and J genes are TRBV6-1 and TRBJ2-5, with D perhaps assigned TRBD1 or TRBD2 (5 bases each). This CDR3 is 13 amino acids long. The germline gives CDR1 MNHNS, CDR2 SASEGT. The V end was cut by 6 bases, the J end by 3 bases, with 11 bases between. The CDR3, as DNA: TGTGCCAGCAGGATGGGGACGGAAGAGACCCAGTACTTC. This encodes CASRMGTEETQYF.

The V gene is TRBV4-3, the J gene TRBJ2-2; weak D call: TRBD1 (5 bases). This CDR3 contains 14 residues. Trimming cost V 0 bases and J 7 bases, with 9 bases left between them. Germline V gives CDR1 LGHNA, CDR2 YSLEER. The DNA of the CDR3 is TGCGCCAGCAGCCAAGATGGACACCTCGGGGAGCTGTTTTTT. Its translation is CASSQDGHLGELFF.

This clone has only one observation. DNA for the CDR3: TGTGCCAGCAGTAAACGGACAGGGGAGGATGAAAAACTGTTTTTT. Amino acid sequence: CASSKRTGEDEKLFF. The J gene is TRBJ1-4, the V gene TRBV2; TRBD1 aligns across 9 bases. CDR1 is SNHLY and CDR2 is FYNNEI in the germline V gene. The CDR3 sequence is 15 residues long. The V gene end was trimmed by 5 bases and the J gene end by 6 bases; junction bases not matched to a gene: 7.

The chain links TRBV6-5 to TRBJ2-7, with TRBD1 as a possible D gene (6 bases). Germline-derived CDR1 and CDR2 are MNHEY and SVGAGI. There are 15 residues in the CDR3. The V end lost 2 bases, the J end lost 1 base, and 12 bases lay between the germline ends. For the CDR3, the DNA is TGTGCCAGCAGTTACCTGGCAGGGGTTTCCTACGAGCAGTACTTC. Its translation: CASSYLAGVSYEQYF.

This clone showed up just a few times. The chain's CDR3 is CATGGRNSGNTIYF. CDR3 DNA sequence: TGTGCCACCGGAGGCAGGAACTCTGGAAACACCATATATTTT. This sequence joins TRBV15 and TRBJ1-3, with D hard to call. The germline gives CDR1 LNHNV, CDR2 YYDKDF (reference sequence). Deletions cut 8 bases from V and 0 bases from J, with 11 bases between. The CDR3 consists of 14 residues.

The genes are TRBV19 and TRBJ2-3; D may correspond to TRBD1 or TRBD2 (6 bases each). V was trimmed by 7 bases and J by 5 bases, leaving 10 bases between them. The germline V gene encodes CDR1 LNHDA and CDR2 SQIVND (reference sequence). This CDR3 is 12 amino acids long. CDR3 in amino acids: CASNGGGDTQYF. CDR3 nucleotides: TGTGCCAGTAATGGAGGGGGAGATACGCAGTATTTT.

This clone was recorded once. This rearrangement joins TRBV12-5 to TRBJ1-5; D call uncertain. V lost 5 bases to trimming and J lost 8 bases, with 7 bases between them. The germline V gene encodes CDR1 LGHNT and CDR2 FRNRAP. The CDR3 contains 11 residues. CDR3 DNA sequence: TGTGCTAGTGGTATGGATAAGCCCCAGCATTTT. It is translated as CASGMDKPQHF.

V and J are TRBV19 and TRBJ1-2; 8 bases line up with TRBD1. CDR1 is LNHDA and CDR2 is SQIVND in the germline V gene (reference sequence). The CDR3 has 13 amino acids. V trimming: 7 bases; J trimming: 6 bases; junction bases outside the gene matches: 7. CDR3 protein: CASKTTGEDGYTF. The CDR3 DNA reads TGTGCCAGTAAGACGACAGGGGAGGATGGCTACACCTTC.

This rearrangement joins TRBV28 to TRBJ2-5, with D possibly called TRBD1 or TRBD2 (6 bases each). The V gene lost 6 bases and the J gene lost 4 bases, with 12 bases spanning the gap. The CDR3 consists of 13 residues. The germline CDR1 and CDR2 sequences are MDHEN and SYDVKM. The CDR3 DNA follows: TGTGCCAGCAGAAAGAAGGGGGGAGAGACCCAGTACTTC. This sequence encodes CASRKKGGETQYF.

This clone was observed a handful of times. The chain joins TRBV6-5 to TRBJ2-3; D may be TRBD2 (5 bases). The germline CDR1 and CDR2 sequences are MNHEY and SVGAGI. The CDR3 has 15 amino acids. V was clipped by 5 bases and J by 4 bases, with 16 bases between them. In nucleotides, the CDR3 is TGTGCCAGCAGTCCCCGAGGACTTTACGCAGATACGCAGTATTTT. Translated: CASSPRGLYADTQYF.

The rearrangement joins TRBV7-8 to TRBJ1-6; weak D call: TRBD1 (5 bases). The germline gives CDR1 SGHVS, CDR2 FQNEAQ. Trimming pared 3 bases from V and 7 bases from J, leaving 16 bases between. There are 16 residues in the CDR3. The CDR3 sequence: CASSFLVGRANSPLHF. The CDR3 DNA is TGTGCCAGCAGCTTCTTGGTGGGGCGTGCGAATTCACCCCTCCACTTT.

The rearrangement links TRBV5-1 to TRBJ2-5, with unresolved D. The CDR3 sequence is 12 residues long. Germline CDR1 and CDR2: SGHRS and YFSETQ. The V end lost 2 bases, the J end lost 2 bases, and 4 bases lay between the germline ends. DNA for the CDR3: TGCGCCAGCAGCTTCTCGCAAGAGACCCAGTACTTC. Its translation is CASSFSQETQYF.

The rearrangement joins TRBV28 to TRBJ1-3; tentative D call: TRBD1 (6 bases). Trimming took off 2 bases at V and 2 bases at J, with 10 bases between the two ends. This CDR3 contains 15 residues. CDR1 is MDHEN, CDR2 SYDVKM, per germline. For the CDR3, the DNA is TGTGCCAGCAGTTTAAGGGGGGTGACTGGAAACACCATATATTTT. Its protein is CASSLRGVTGNTIYF.

The chain recombines TRBV11-2 with TRBJ1-1; D remains ambiguous. The V gene lost 5 bases and the J gene lost 0 bases, with 7 bases spanning the gap. The CDR3 contains 13 residues. Germline V gene data show CDR1 as SGHAT and CDR2 as FQNNGV. The CDR3 DNA follows: TGTGCCAGCAGCAGGATTGTGAACACTGAAGCTTTCTTT. Amino acid sequence: CASSRIVNTEAFF.

The table lists this clone with a few counts. This rearrangement joins TRBV14 to TRBJ1-2, with D uncertain. Germline V gives CDR1 SGHDN, CDR2 FVKESK. Trimming cost V 6 bases and J 2 bases, with 10 bases left between them. CDR3 length: 13 residues. As DNA, the CDR3 is TGTGCCAGCAGTTCCGGGATGAACTATGGCTACACCTTC. Amino acid sequence: CASSSGMNYGYTF.